These 29 T cell receptor beta chains came from one sample sequenced in a study of identifying expanded T cells in peripheral blood. The method was immunoSEQ multiplex PCR; TCRdb's version includes in-frame clones alone and lacks a portion of them. The table shows 95,000 to 100,000 clones, with around 85% occurring only once. Input material: blood. The receptors originated from a person aged 18 to 70 in good health.

This chain's CDR3 is CASSGHHPRTGFQETQYF. The CDR3 coding sequence is TGTGCCAGCAGCGGGCACCATCCTCGAACGGGGTTCCAAGAGACCCAGTACTTC. The chain uses TRBV28 and TRBJ2-5, with D possibly TRBD2 on 5 matching bases. Germline V lookup: CDR1 MDHEN, CDR2 SYDVKM. With 6 bases removed from V and 1 base from J, the gap between germline ends came to 24 bases. CDR3 length equals 18 residues.

The rearrangement uses TRBV4-3 and TRBJ2-2; 7 positions match TRBD2. This CDR3 has 18 amino acids. Losses at the gene ends were 2 bases for V and 5 bases for J; bases not matched to a gene: 14. CDR1 LGHNA and CDR2 YSLEER come from the germline V gene. As DNA, the CDR3 is TGCGCCAGCAGCCAACATTTGTCCAGCGGGATAGGAACCGGGGAGCTGTTTTTT. This translates into CASSQHLSSGIGTGELFF.

The chain employs TRBV4-1 and TRBJ1-2; 12 positions agree with TRBD1. The length of the CDR3 is 19 residues. The germline gives CDR1 MGHRA, CDR2 YSYEKL. Unmatched junction bases numbered 12, after V lost 0 bases and J lost 4 bases. This CDR3 is CASSQDSTGQGASGYGYTF. CDR3 nucleotide sequence: TGCGCCAGCAGCCAAGATTCAACGGGACAGGGGGCTTCGGGCTATGGCTACACCTTC.

The CDR3 here is CASSAHRNTEAFF. The CDR3 coding sequence is TGTGCCAGCAGCGCCCACAGAAACACTGAAGCTTTCTTT. The chain uses TRBV7-2 and TRBJ1-1; D is undetermined. CDR3 length: 13 residues. The germline V gene has CDR1 SGHTA and CDR2 FQGNSA. V shed 5 bases and J shed 2 bases, with 9 bases lying between them.

This chain uses TRBV29-1 with TRBJ2-4, with D perhaps TRBD1 (6 bases). This CDR3 comprises 12 residues. Germline lookup yields CDR1 SQVTM and CDR2 ANQGSEA. V shed 7 bases and J shed 6 bases, with 13 bases lying between them. The CDR3 sequence is CSARDTGNIQYF. Written as DNA, the CDR3 is TGCAGCGCTCGGGACACTGGAAACATTCAGTACTTC.

This chain links TRBV11-2 with TRBJ1-2; a weak D match, TRBD1 (5 bases). The CDR3 sequence is 13 residues long. V shed 5 bases and J shed 8 bases, with 15 bases lying between them. Germline V CDR1 and CDR2: SGHAT, FQNNGV. CDR3 sequence (DNA): TGTGCCAGCAGCCTGTCCAGGGATGGCGGCTACACCTTC. This codes for CASSLSRDGGYTF.

This chain joins TRBV29-1 and TRBJ1-1; tentative D call: TRBD1 (5 bases). V was pared by 3 bases and J by 0 bases, with 8 bases between. The CDR3 is made up of 13 amino acids. In germline, CDR1 is SQVTM, CDR2 ANQGSEA. CDR3 nucleotide sequence: TGCAGCGTTGACAGGGCGCTGAACACTGAAGCTTTCTTT. Protein product: CSVDRALNTEAFF.

This chain connects TRBV5-1 to TRBJ2-7; the match to TRBD1 covers 8 bases. The CDR3 runs to 15 residues. V shed 0 bases and J 6 bases; nucleotides not matched to a gene: 8. Germline V gene data show CDR1 as SGHRS and CDR2 as YFSETQ. The CDR3 DNA reads TGCGCCAGCAGCTTGGATCAGGGGGCGCTAGGCGAGCAGTACTTC. Its translation is CASSLDQGALGEQYF.

The chain couples TRBV5-1 to TRBJ1-5; no firm D call. Germline V lookup: CDR1 SGHRS, CDR2 YFSETQ. This CDR3 has 14 amino acids. V lost 4 bases and J lost 4, with 12 bases in between. The CDR3 loop is CASSPSPGNQPQHF. CDR3 nucleotide sequence: TGCGCCAGCAGCCCGTCCCCGGGAAATCAGCCCCAGCATTTT.

In its sample, this clone was seen once. V and J are TRBV19 and TRBJ2-2; D is tentatively TRBD1 or TRBD2 (6 bases each). CDR3 length equals 20 residues. V lost 5 bases and J lost 1, with 26 bases in between. Germline-derived CDR1 and CDR2 are LNHDA and SQIVND (reference sequence). This CDR3 reads CASSLLMGKGGQMNTGELFF. CDR3 coding DNA: TGTGCCAGTAGTTTGTTGATGGGAAAAGGGGGGCAGATGAACACCGGGGAGCTGTTTTTT.

The V call is TRBV28, the J call TRBJ2-6; 7 positions match TRBD1. Trimming cost V 7 bases and J 4 bases; bases outside gene matches: 10. The CDR3 has 16 residues. The germline V gene has CDR1 MDHEN and CDR2 SYDVKM. CDR3 coding DNA: TGTGCCAGCACCTCGACAGGGCGGTTGGGGGCCAACGTCCTGACTTTC. This sequence encodes CASTSTGRLGANVLTF.

V gene TRBV28 combines with J gene TRBJ1-5; 8 bases line up with TRBD1. V lost 5 bases and J lost 5; bases outside the gene matches: 8. CDR1 is MDHEN and CDR2 is SYDVKM in the germline V gene. CDR3 length: 15 amino acids. The CDR3 reads CASSPTGVQHQPQHF. CDR3 nucleotide sequence: TGTGCCAGCAGTCCGACAGGGGTTCAACATCAGCCCCAGCATTTT.

The chain links TRBV2 to TRBJ1-4; D unresolved. Per germline, CDR1 SNHLY and CDR2 FYNNEI. This CDR3 region has 15 residues. V lost 7 bases and J lost 0, with 12 bases in between. The CDR3, as DNA: TGTGCCAGCACCTCGCTCGGGACAACTAATGAAAAACTGTTTTTT. It yields the protein CASTSLGTTNEKLFF.

This chain joins TRBV28 and TRBJ2-1, with a tentative D call TRBD2 (6 bases). V was shortened by 6 bases and J by 5 bases, with 20 bases between the two germline ends. This CDR3 has 16 residues. Germline V gene sequence: CDR1 MDHEN, CDR2 SYDVKM. CDR3 in DNA: TGTGCCAGCAGGGGAGGCTGGCCGGTGCTCAACAATGAGCAGTTCTTC. Encoded protein: CASRGGWPVLNNEQFF. The entire variable domain, with the rest obtained from reference TRBV28 and TRBJ2-1, is as follows: DVKVTQSSRYLVKRTGEKVFLECVQDMDHENMFWYRQDPGLGLRLIYFSYDVKMKEKGDIPEGYSVSREKKERFSLILESASTNQTSMYLCASRGGWPVLNNEQFFGPGTRLTVL.

The CDR3 nucleotides read TGTGCCAGCAGTTCAGGGGTTCAGCCCCAGCATTTT. Translation gives CASSSGVQPQHF. J is TRBJ1-5 and V is TRBV28, with D possibly TRBD1 on 6 matching bases. V lost 4 bases and J lost 6, with 7 bases in between. The CDR3 covers 12 residues. Per germline, CDR1 MDHEN and CDR2 SYDVKM.

This sequence joins TRBV7-8 and TRBJ2-5, with unresolved D. There are 14 residues in the CDR3. Germline assignment: CDR1 SGHVS and CDR2 FQNEAQ. Trimming left V 5 bases short and J 1 base short, with 11 bases between. CDR3 protein: CASSPRTVQETQYF. CDR3 DNA: TGTGCCAGCAGCCCCCGGACCGTCCAAGAGACCCAGTACTTC.

This chain uses TRBV18 with TRBJ2-7; D is undetermined. The germline V gene has CDR1 KGHSH and CDR2 LQKENI. The CDR3 is 14 amino acids. V shed 6 bases and J shed 1 base, with 13 bases lying between them. CDR3 loop: CASSKDFGSYEQYF. DNA for the CDR3: TGTGCCAGCTCCAAAGACTTCGGTTCCTACGAGCAGTACTTC.

The rearrangement joins TRBV28 to TRBJ2-1, with D uncertain. Germline CDR1 and CDR2: MDHEN and SYDVKM. The length of the CDR3 is 13 residues. The V end was cut by 5 bases, the J end by 4 bases, with 9 bases between. In DNA form, the CDR3 reads TGTGCCAGCAGTCTCATACAGTACAATGAGCAGTTCTTC. This codes for CASSLIQYNEQFF.

A single count supports this clone. The V gene is TRBV6-5, the J gene TRBJ1-5; D unresolved. The CDR3 totals 15 residues. Germline V gene data show CDR1 as MNHEY and CDR2 as SVGAGI. Trimming left V 0 bases short and J 4 bases short, with 10 bases between. CDR3 protein: CASSYSAISNQPQHF. Written as DNA, the CDR3 is TGTGCCAGCAGTTACTCCGCCATCTCAAATCAGCCCCAGCATTTT.

V gene TRBV7-2 combines with J gene TRBJ2-1; 11 nucleotides agree with TRBD2. The CDR3 consists of 17 residues. V shed 1 base and J 4 bases; nucleotides not matched to a gene: 6. Germline V lookup: CDR1 SGHTA, CDR2 FQGNSA. DNA for the CDR3: TGTGCCAGCAGCTTAGTGGGTCTAGCGGGGGGTTACAATGAGCAGTTCTTC. The encoded protein is CASSLVGLAGGYNEQFF. The full variable domain, completed using reference TRBV7-2 and TRBJ2-1, is GAGVSQSPSNKVTEKGKDVELRCDPISGHTALYWYRQSLGQGLEFLIYFQGNSAPDKSGLPSDRFSAERTGGSVSTLTIQRTQQEDSAVYLCASSLVGLAGGYNEQFFGPGTRLTVL.

A few counts support this clone. The missing conserved phenylalanine or tryptophan at the end of this CDR3 makes a read error likely. The DNA is omitted, as the CDR3 cannot be located on it reliably, and the CDR3 follows TCRdb's listing. The V and J genes are TRBV5-1 and TRBJ2-7; TRBD1 is the table's D call, not checked against the DNA. The CDR3 spans 13 residues, counting both ends. Germline-derived CDR1 and CDR2 are SGHRS and YFSETQ. The CDR3 sequence is CASSLDDSGQGEL.

The chain combines TRBV28 with TRBJ2-2, with 9 bases that match TRBD1. V trimming: 6 bases; J trimming: 6 bases; junction bases outside the gene matches: 11. Germline V gene data show CDR1 as MDHEN and CDR2 as SYDVKM. The CDR3 has 16 residues. The CDR3 is CASSRGTGYVSGELFF. DNA for the CDR3: TGTGCCAGCAGCCGCGGGACAGGGTATGTATCCGGGGAGCTGTTTTTT.

CDR3 amino acids: CASRKGIYSYEQYF. The CDR3 coding sequence is TGTGCCAGCAGGAAGGGGATTTACTCCTACGAGCAGTACTTC. The rearrangement joins TRBV27 to TRBJ2-7, with D perhaps TRBD1 (5 bases). From germline, CDR1 is MNHEY and CDR2 SMNVEV (reference sequence). V shed 6 bases and J shed 0 bases, with 12 bases lying between them. The CDR3 is 14 amino acids.

This clone has more than one count but fewer than ten. This chain connects TRBV27 to TRBJ1-5; D not resolved. V was cut by 4 bases and J by 6 bases, with 7 bases left in between. CDR1 and CDR2 from the germline V gene are MNHEY and SMNVEV (reference sequence). The length of the CDR3 is 12 residues. CDR3 region: CASSSPFQPQHF. DNA of the CDR3: TGTGCCAGCAGTTCCCCCTTTCAGCCCCAGCATTTT.

The rearrangement uses TRBV4-3 and TRBJ1-3, with D hard to call. CDR1 is LGHNA, CDR2 YSLEER, per germline. V was trimmed by 0 bases and J by 0 bases, leaving 9 bases between them. The CDR3 totals 16 residues. The CDR3 here is CASSQEAVVSGNTIYF. CDR3 coding DNA: TGCGCCAGCAGCCAAGAGGCAGTGGTCTCTGGAAACACCATATATTTT.

This chain uses TRBV5-6 with TRBJ2-1; D call uncertain. Germline lookup yields CDR1 SGHDT and CDR2 YYEEEE. This CDR3 is 11 amino acids long. The V end lost 0 bases, the J end lost 9 bases, and 4 bases lay between the germline ends. CDR3 sequence: CASSLAGEQFF. The CDR3 DNA reads as TGTGCCAGCAGCTTGGCGGGTGAGCAGTTCTTC.

This clone was picked up one time. The rearrangement joins TRBV15 to TRBJ2-2; possibly TRBD1 or TRBD2 for D (6 bases each). The CDR3 contains 14 residues. Between the trimmed V and J ends, which lost 5 bases and 7 bases, there was a span of 14 bases. The germline gives CDR1 LNHNV, CDR2 YYDKDF (reference sequence). CDR3: CATSRRGDLGELFF. Written as DNA, the CDR3 is TGTGCCACCAGCCGAAGGGGGGATCTCGGGGAGCTGTTTTTT.

The chain joins TRBV2 to TRBJ1-5, with D maybe TRBD1 (5 bases). Per germline, CDR1 SNHLY and CDR2 FYNNEI. This CDR3 comprises 13 residues. V lost 3 bases, J lost 7 bases, and 10 bases lay in between. The CDR3: CASSEGGIQPQHF. The CDR3, as DNA: TGTGCCAGCAGTGAGGGGGGTATCCAGCCCCAGCATTTT.

The CDR3 region is CASSPREGGRYNEQFF. CDR3 DNA: TGTGCCAGCAGCCCCAGGGAAGGGGGGAGATACAATGAGCAGTTCTTC. The gene calls are TRBV7-2 and TRBJ2-1, with D perhaps assigned TRBD1 or TRBD2 (6 bases each). Germline V gene lookup returns CDR1 SGHTA and CDR2 FQGNSA. V lost 5 bases to trimming and J lost 4 bases, with 18 bases between them. The CDR3 runs to 16 residues.